These T cell receptor beta chains were read from a single sample in a study of vaccination and CD4 T cells after COVID-19. No antigen has been assigned to these receptors. One entry per CDR3 protein, called by TCRdb with MiXCR from the PCR reads. The sample holds about 15,000 distinct CDR3 sequences, approximately 42% seen once. Sequenced material: cultured CD4+ T cells from blood. Receptor source: a human donor with COVID-19. Each CDR3 is given with its conserved first and last residue. Each record gives: clone size, V gene, D gene, J gene, CDR3 length, CDR3 protein, CDR3 DNA. The D gene is left open where the match is weak. Clone size is given for some rows only: seen once, a few or many times, or a class if the clone is expanded.

size: .
V: TRBV24-1
D: .
J: TRBJ2-6
length: 16
CDR3: CATSDSRGPGANVLTF
DNA: TGTGCCACCAGTGATTCTCGAGGGCCTGGGGCCAACGTCCTGACTTTC

size: .
V: TRBV20-1
D: TRBD2
J: TRBJ2-1
length: 15
CDR3: CSARTRGDVYNEQFF
DNA: TGCAGTGCTAGGACGCGGGGGGATGTATACAATGAGCAGTTCTTC

size: .
V: TRBV29-1
D: .
J: TRBJ2-3
length: 16
CDR3: CSVGGNTGTSTDTQYF
DNA: TGCAGCGTTGGTGGGAATACAGGGACTAGCACAGATACGCAGTATTTT

size: .
V: TRBV5-1
D: TRBD1
J: TRBJ2-3
length: 17
CDR3: CASSPKPDRVNTDTQYF
DNA: TGCGCCAGCAGCCCGAAACCTGACAGGGTGAACACAGATACGCAGTATTTT

size: .
V: TRBV12-5
D: .
J: TRBJ1-5
length: 11
CDR3: CASGVNQPQHF
DNA: TGTGCTAGTGGTGTCAATCAGCCCCAGCATTTT

size: .
V: TRBV9
D: .
J: TRBJ1-4
length: 16
CDR3: CASSSFQGLGNEKLFF
DNA: TGTGCCAGCAGCTCCTTCCAGGGGCTTGGTAATGAAAAACTGTTTTTT

size: .
V: TRBV4-2
D: TRBD2
J: TRBJ2-7
length: 16
CDR3: CASSQEGRGVTYEQYF
DNA: TGTGCCAGCAGCCAAGAGGGGCGGGGGGTTACCTACGAGCAGTACTTC

size: .
V: TRBV6-1
D: .
J: TRBJ2-2
length: 14
CDR3: CASSGGGNTGELFF
DNA: TGTGCCAGCAGTGGCGGCGGTAACACCGGGGAGCTGTTTTTT

size: few
V: TRBV20-1
D: .
J: TRBJ2-7
length: 13
CDR3: CSATNPGRYEQYF
DNA: TGCAGTGCCACAAATCCAGGTCGCTACGAGCAGTACTTC

size: few
V: TRBV9
D: .
J: TRBJ1-1
length: 14
CDR3: CASSVGAQGTEAFF
DNA: TGTGCCAGCAGCGTCGGGGCTCAAGGCACTGAAGCTTTCTTT

size: few
V: TRBV28
D: .
J: TRBJ1-2
length: 14
CDR3: CASSPASGYYGYTF
DNA: TGTGCCAGCAGTCCTGCCTCGGGGTATTATGGCTACACCTTC

size: .
V: TRBV12-3/TRBV12-4
D: .
J: TRBJ2-2
length: 15
CDR3: CASSFGQPNTGELFF
DNA: TGTGCCAGCAGTTTTGGACAGCCAAACACCGGGGAGCTGTTTTTT

size: few
V: TRBV7-2
D: .
J: TRBJ2-1
length: 15
CDR3: CASSYRSGAGNEQFF
DNA: TGTGCCAGCAGCTACCGATCCGGCGCAGGCAATGAGCAGTTCTTC

size: .
V: TRBV7-8
D: .
J: TRBJ1-1
length: 12
CDR3: CASSFQQGFSFF
DNA: TGTGCCAGCAGCTTTCAACAGGGATTTTCTTTCTTT

size: .
V: TRBV27
D: TRBD2
J: TRBJ2-3
length: 15
CDR3: CASSLGGGDTDTQYF
DNA: TGTGCCAGCAGTTTAGGGGGGGGAGACACAGATACGCAGTATTTT

size: .
V: TRBV29-1
D: TRBD2
J: TRBJ2-5
length: 13
CDR3: CSPIGEGGETQYF
DNA: TGCAGCCCGATAGGGGAGGGCGGGGAGACCCAGTACTTC

size: few
V: TRBV14
D: TRBD1
J: TRBJ2-5
length: 17
CDR3: CASSLKRGLGYQETQYF
DNA: TGTGCCAGCAGCCTGAAGAGGGGGCTAGGGTACCAAGAGACCCAGTACTTC

size: .
V: TRBV11-2
D: TRBD2
J: TRBJ2-5
length: 15
CDR3: CASSLDGRVQETQYF
DNA: TGTGCCAGCAGCTTAGATGGGAGGGTACAAGAGACCCAGTACTTC

size: few
V: TRBV20-1
D: .
J: TRBJ1-1
length: 12
CDR3: CSAGGENTEAFF
DNA: TGCAGTGCGGGAGGGGAGAACACTGAAGCTTTCTTT

size: .
V: TRBV7-3
D: .
J: TRBJ2-5
length: 13
CDR3: CASSLTGGETQYF
DNA: TGTGCCAGCAGCTTAACAGGCGGGGAGACCCAGTACTTC

size: few
V: TRBV5-4
D: TRBD2
J: TRBJ2-3
length: 15
CDR3: CASRPTSGGAGTQYF
DNA: TGTGCCAGCAGACCCACTAGCGGGGGGGCCGGTACGCAGTATTTT